These 26 T cell receptor beta chains came from one sample sequenced in a study of T-cell memory formation after mild COVID-19 (dated by TCRdb to the early 2020s). The library relied on 5' RACE. These reads were obtained on an Illumina NovaSeq 6000. The public reads were reprocessed in TCRdb via fastp at Q25 and MiXCR, keeping in-frame beta chains. Entries that share a CDR3 protein sequence are merged under the most common genes and DNA. The sample table contains hundreds of thousands of distinct CDR3 sequences; only one count was recorded for about a fifth of them. Around 9.2% of the sample rests with the top ten. The sequenced sample consisted of PBMCs or a T cell subset sorted from them (not recorded which). These TCRs come from an adult woman who had mild COVID-19 (a few samples of this study predate the infection). The sample titles of this study are shuffled in the database, so cell type and time point are left out; the donor was told from shared clones.

In this sample, this clonotype turned up once. V gene TRBV5-1 combines with J gene TRBJ1-2; TRBD1 might be the D (5 bases). This CDR3 region has 16 residues. Germline lookup yields CDR1 SGHRS and CDR2 YFSETQ. The germline V and J ends were trimmed by 0 bases and 2 bases, with 14 bases remaining between them. CDR3 amino acids: CASSLGHRDVNYGYTF. The DNA for the CDR3 is TGCGCCAGCAGCTTGGGCCATCGGGACGTCAACTATGGCTACACCTTC.

DNA for the CDR3: TGTGCCAGCGGGGGGGACAGTCTGAACACTGAAGCTTTCTTT. It is translated as CASGGDSLNTEAFF. This chain links TRBV7-9 with TRBJ1-1, with 7 bases lining up with TRBD1. This CDR3 has 14 residues. After removal of 8 bases from V and 0 bases from J, the junction contained 6 bases not matched to a gene. CDR1 is SEHNR and CDR2 is FQNEAQ in the germline V gene (reference sequence).

This clonotype showed up just a few times. J is TRBJ1-1 and V is TRBV15; possibly TRBD1 for D (6 bases). CDR1 is LNHNV, CDR2 YYDKDF, per germline (reference sequence). CDR3 length: 15 amino acids. The V end lost 3 bases, the J end lost 4 bases, and 15 bases lay between the germline ends. The chain's CDR3 is CATSRNQGRGTEAFF. DNA for the CDR3: TGTGCCACCAGCAGGAACCAGGGGCGGGGCACTGAAGCTTTCTTT.

The chain couples TRBV5-6 to TRBJ1-2, with 9 bases aligning to TRBD1. The CDR3 length is 15 residues. The V segment lost 2 bases and the J segment 4 bases; nucleotides outside the gene matches: 6. From germline, CDR1 is SGHDT and CDR2 YYEEEE. The CDR3 sequence: CASSFVGQGAYGYTF. The CDR3 nucleotides read TGTGCCAGCAGCTTTGTGGGACAGGGTGCCTATGGCTACACCTTC. The full variable domain, its missing parts supplied by reference TRBV5-6 and TRBJ1-2, is DAGVTQSPTHLIKTRGQQVTLRCSPKSGHDTVSWYQQALGQGPQFIFQYYEEEERQRGNFPDRFSGHQFPNYSSELNVNALLLGDSALYLCASSFVGQGAYGYTFGSGTRLTVV.

This clonotype turned up a few times. CDR3 sequence: CASSLVSTGRTDTQYF. DNA of the CDR3: TGCGCCAGCAGCTTGGTGTCTACAGGTCGCACAGATACGCAGTATTTT. V is TRBV5-1 and J is TRBJ2-3; a possible D gene is TRBD1 (5 bases). Germline values: CDR1 SGHRS, CDR2 YFSETQ. The length of the CDR3 is 16 residues. Deletions cut 0 bases from V and 1 base from J, with 12 bases between.

This clonotype was observed at least ten times. The V and J genes are TRBV11-2 and TRBJ2-7, with D uncertain. Germline loops: CDR1 SGHAT, CDR2 FQNNGV. The germline V and J ends were trimmed by 1 base and 6 bases, with 7 bases remaining between them. The CDR3 sequence is 12 residues long. CDR3 protein: CASSLVFSEQYF. In DNA, the CDR3 is TGTGCCAGCAGCTTAGTCTTCAGCGAGCAGTACTTC.

This clonotype was detected a few times. This rearrangement joins TRBV7-9 to TRBJ2-1; 11 positions agree with TRBD2. Per the germline V gene, CDR1 is SEHNR and CDR2 is FQNEAQ (reference sequence). The junction had 7 bases not matched to a gene; V was cut back by 3 bases and J by 0 bases. There are 18 residues in the CDR3. CDR3 coding DNA: TGTGCCAGCAGCTTGAGAACTAGCGGGAGTTACTCCTACAATGAGCAGTTCTTC. Its protein product is CASSLRTSGSYSYNEQFF.

CDR3 nucleotide sequence: TGTGCCAGCAGCACTGGCGGGGGGGTGGGCAATCAGCCCCAGCATTTT. Encoded protein: CASSTGGGVGNQPQHF. The chain uses TRBV5-5 and TRBJ1-5, with D possibly TRBD1 on 5 matching bases. The V gene lost 4 bases and the J gene lost 2 bases, with 16 bases spanning the gap. CDR1 is SGHKS and CDR2 is YYEKEE in the germline V gene (reference sequence). The CDR3 totals 16 residues.

The V and J genes are TRBV27 and TRBJ2-1; D possibly corresponds to TRBD1 (6 bases). The CDR3 loop spans 12 amino acids. V lost 8 bases and J 7 bases, leaving 12 bases between the germline ends. CDR1 and CDR2 (germline): MNHEY, SMNVEV (reference sequence). The CDR3 spells CASSGHWNEQFF. The CDR3 bases are TGTGCCAGCTCGGGACACTGGAATGAGCAGTTCTTC.

This clonotype was seen ten or more times. The chain is built from TRBV18 and TRBJ1-1; D remains unclear. The germline V gene has CDR1 KGHSH and CDR2 LQKENI. The V gene lost 2 bases and the J gene lost 5 bases, with 9 bases spanning the gap. The CDR3 is 13 amino acids. The DNA for the CDR3 is TGTGCCAGCTCACCAGTCCCGAAAACTGAAGCTTTCTTT. Translation: CASSPVPKTEAFF.

This clonotype was picked up a small number of times. The V gene is TRBV19, the J gene TRBJ1-1; D unresolved. This CDR3 contains 14 residues. V lost 6 bases and J lost 0, with 11 bases in between. The V gene's germline CDR1 is LNHDA and CDR2 SQIVND (reference sequence). The CDR3 sequence: CASRFDGVNTEAFF. The CDR3 region has the DNA TGTGCCAGTAGATTTGATGGGGTGAACACTGAAGCTTTCTTT.

This clonotype was detected a few times. The chain recombines TRBV4-1 with TRBJ2-3; D is tentatively TRBD1 or TRBD2 (5 bases each). Trimming took off 2 bases at V and 0 bases at J, with 12 bases between the two ends. CDR1 MGHRA and CDR2 YSYEKL come from the germline V gene. The CDR3 covers 16 residues. CDR3 DNA: TGCGCCAGCAGCCAACCGCTCAGGGACAGCACAGATACGCAGTATTTT. It specifies CASSQPLRDSTDTQYF.

The chain combines TRBV12-3 or TRBV12-4 with TRBJ2-1; no reliable D call. The CDR3 has 11 amino acids. The V and J ends lost 6 bases and 12 bases respectively, with 12 bases between them. CDR3 sequence reads: CASSSQYWQFF. CDR3 DNA: TGTGCCAGCAGCTCCCAATATTGGCAGTTCTTC.

Concerning this clonotype itself: A much larger clone lies a single base off, so this may be a read error. V gene TRBV12-3 or TRBV12-4 combines with J gene TRBJ1-1; no firm D call. Trimming removed 5 bases from V and 0 bases from J, with 4 bases in between. This CDR3 has 12 residues. Here the CDR3 reads CASSHMNTEAFF. CDR3 in DNA: TGTGCCAGCAGTCACATGAACACTGAAGCTTTCTTT.

The chain links TRBV7-3 to TRBJ2-3; TRBD2 agrees at 7 bases. The CDR3 runs 17 residues. The trim removed 5 bases at V and 4 bases at J, leaving 15 bases unmatched. Germline V CDR1 and CDR2: SGHTA, FQGTGA. The CDR3 DNA reads as TGTGCCAGCAGCCCCCTAACTCGCGGGGGTGGGGCAGATACGCAGTATTTT. Protein sequence: CASSPLTRGGGADTQYF.

The chain uses TRBV6-6 and TRBJ1-3; D not resolved. Per germline, CDR1 MNHNY and CDR2 SVGAGI (reference sequence). Trimming left V 6 bases short and J 2 bases short, with 2 bases between. The CDR3 is 11 residues long. The chain's CDR3 is CASSTGNTIYF. In DNA, the CDR3 is TGTGCCAGCAGCACTGGAAACACCATATATTTT.

This clonotype was picked up a small number of times. The chain links TRBV4-1 to TRBJ2-5; 7 nucleotides align to TRBD2. The germline V gene encodes CDR1 MGHRA and CDR2 YSYEKL. CDR3 length: 15 amino acids. V lost 1 base, J lost 1 base, and 3 bases stayed unmatched. The CDR3 spells CASSQVGGGQETQYF. The CDR3 bases are TGCGCCAGCAGCCAAGTTGGGGGGGGCCAAGAGACCCAGTACTTC.

CDR3 sequence reads: CSVERTQGTEAFF. CDR3 nucleotides: TGCAGCGTTGAAAGGACTCAGGGCACTGAAGCTTTCTTT. V gene TRBV29-1 combines with J gene TRBJ1-1, with D perhaps matching TRBD1 (5 bases). Germline CDR1 SQVTM, CDR2 ANQGSEA. With 2 bases removed from V and 4 bases from J, the gap between germline ends came to 11 bases. This CDR3 has 13 amino acids.

This clonotype was seen a handful of times. The J gene is TRBJ2-3, the V gene TRBV7-2, with 8 bases lining up with TRBD1. CDR1 and CDR2 (germline): SGHTA, FQGNSA. Trimming removed 6 bases from V and 2 bases from J; junction bases left unmatched: 7. The CDR3 is made up of 15 amino acids. The CDR3 bases are TGTGCCAGCAGTTGGACAGGGTCGTTCACAGATACGCAGTATTTT. Translating gives CASSWTGSFTDTQYF.

The rearrangement joins TRBV5-1 to TRBJ1-2; D uncertain. The CDR3 length is 13 residues. With 4 bases removed from V and 7 bases from J, the gap between germline ends came to 14 bases. Germline-derived CDR1 and CDR2 are SGHRS and YFSETQ. In DNA form, the CDR3 reads TGCGCCAGCAGCCCAGACGGCTCCTCTGGCTACACCTTC. Its protein is CASSPDGSSGYTF.

The chain is built from TRBV15 and TRBJ2-7, with 7 bases lining up with TRBD1. From germline, CDR1 is LNHNV and CDR2 YYDKDF (reference sequence). The CDR3 runs 16 residues. The trim removed 4 bases at V and 7 bases at J, leaving 16 bases unmatched. The CDR3 loop is CATSIPRDRVPREQYF. The CDR3 DNA follows: TGTGCCACCAGCATTCCTCGGGACAGAGTCCCTAGGGAGCAGTACTTC.

This chain uses TRBV19 with TRBJ2-3; weak D call: TRBD2 (5 bases). Per the germline V gene, CDR1 is LNHDA and CDR2 is SQIVND (reference sequence). Trimming left V 5 bases short and J 2 bases short, with 14 bases between. The CDR3 is 15 residues long. CDR3 amino acids: CASSPLALTTDTQYF. CDR3 coding DNA: TGTGCCAGTAGTCCCCTAGCTTTAACCACAGATACGCAGTATTTT.

This clonotype was found a few times. V gene TRBV7-6 combines with J gene TRBJ1-5, with TRBD1 matching over 7 bases. Per germline, CDR1 SGHVS and CDR2 FNYEAQ. CDR3 length: 13 residues. The junction had 8 bases not matched to a gene; V was cut back by 8 bases and J by 7 bases. In DNA form, the CDR3 reads TGTGCCAGCGCTCAAGGACAGGCACAGCCCCAGCATTTT. Translation: CASAQGQAQPQHF.

This clonotype was seen many times. This rearrangement joins TRBV5-1 to TRBJ1-1; D unresolved. The CDR3 is 14 amino acids. V was trimmed by 0 bases and J by 3 bases, leaving 9 bases between them. From germline, CDR1 is SGHRS and CDR2 YFSETQ. CDR3 protein: CASSLADGYTEAFF. In DNA, the CDR3 is TGCGCCAGCAGCTTGGCCGACGGATACACTGAAGCTTTCTTT.

This clonotype was detected only a few times. The gene calls are TRBV3-1 and TRBJ2-1, with D uncertain. This CDR3 region has 11 residues. Between the trimmed V and J ends, which lost 4 bases and 10 bases, there was a span of 8 bases. Germline lookup yields CDR1 LGHDT and CDR2 YNNKEL (reference sequence). CDR3 DNA: TGTGCCAGCAGCCGGGCAGGAGAGCAGTTCTTC. It yields the protein CASSRAGEQFF.

The chain uses TRBV4-1 and TRBJ2-1; 12 positions agree with TRBD2. CDR3 length equals 15 residues. V trimming: 2 bases; J trimming: 10 bases; junction bases outside the gene matches: 6. Germline values: CDR1 MGHRA, CDR2 YSYEKL. The DNA for the CDR3 is TGCGCCAGCAGCCAACCCTGGACTAGCGGGGAAGAGCAGTTCTTC. Encoded protein: CASSQPWTSGEEQFF.